Each of the 31 T cell receptor beta chains below was sequenced from the same sample in a study of blood T cell repertoires in COVID-19. This table comes from immunoSEQ multiplex PCR, and its TCRdb copy is limited to in-frame clones, with some not included. The sample carries more than 400,000 clones, around 90% recorded once. Material: PBMCs or T cells enriched from blood (not recorded which). The receptors here all came from a woman between 18 and 29 years old who had recovered from COVID-19.

This chain links TRBV3-1 (or the pseudogene TRBV3-2) with TRBJ1-2; a weak D match, TRBD1 (5 bases). The CDR3 is 13 residues long. The V end lost 4 bases, the J end lost 6 bases, and 12 bases lay between the germline ends. Germline CDR1 LGHDT, CDR2 YNNKEL (reference sequence). The CDR3 region is CASSRGLQHGYTF. CDR3 in DNA: TGTGCCAGCAGCCGGGGCCTCCAGCATGGCTACACCTTC.

The chain joins TRBV5-1 to TRBJ1-1; weak D call: TRBD1 (5 bases). Trimming removed 2 bases at V and 4 bases at J, with 12 bases between. The CDR3 covers 14 residues. Germline V gives CDR1 SGHRS, CDR2 YFSETQ. The CDR3 loop reads CASSLNQGVTEAFF. The DNA of the CDR3 is TGCGCCAGCAGCTTAAATCAGGGTGTCACTGAAGCTTTCTTT.

The CDR3 DNA sequence: TGTGCCAGCAGCCGCAGGGGAGACTATGGCTACACCTTC. Its protein product is CASSRRGDYGYTF. The rearrangement joins TRBV28 to TRBJ1-2, with D perhaps matching TRBD1 (6 bases). With 6 bases removed from V and 3 bases from J, the gap between germline ends came to 11 bases. Germline-derived CDR1 and CDR2 are MDHEN and SYDVKM. The CDR3 length is 13 residues.

Written as DNA, the CDR3 is TGTGCCACTGGGGACAGTGGAAACACCATATATTTT. This translates into CATGDSGNTIYF. This chain links TRBV10-3 with TRBJ1-3; 7 bases agree with TRBD1. The CDR3 length is 12 residues. After removal of 10 bases from V and 3 bases from J, the junction contained 3 bases not matched to a gene. In germline, CDR1 is ENHRY, CDR2 SYGVKD.

This sequence joins TRBV10-1 and TRBJ1-1; a weak D match, TRBD1 (5 bases). Trimming took off 1 base at V and 6 bases at J, with 9 bases between the two ends. CDR1 is WNHNN, CDR2 SYGVQD, per germline (reference sequence). The CDR3 covers 13 residues. The CDR3 DNA sequence: TGCGCCAGCAGTGAGTACGGGGGGGCTGAAGCTTTCTTT. Translating it yields CASSEYGGAEAFF.

This clone was recorded a few times. CDR3: CASSVGDRDTEAFF. In DNA form, the CDR3 reads TGTGCCAGCAGCGTGGGGGACAGGGACACTGAAGCTTTCTTT. The chain links TRBV3-1 (or the pseudogene TRBV3-2) to TRBJ1-1, with 9 bases identical to TRBD1. This CDR3 is built from 14 residues. J lost 3 bases, V lost 5 bases, and 4 bases had no gene match. Per germline, CDR1 LGHDT and CDR2 YNNKEL (reference sequence).

The chain combines TRBV7-2 with TRBJ1-1; 7 bases map to TRBD1. In germline, CDR1 is SGHTA, CDR2 FQGNSA. The CDR3 is 15 residues long. Trimming cost V 1 base and J 1 base; bases outside gene matches: 3. The CDR3 nucleotides are TGTGCCAGCAGCTTAGACTGGGACAGGAACACTGAAGCTTTCTTT. The encoded protein is CASSLDWDRNTEAFF.

This clone was observed a handful of times. This chain uses TRBV7-9 with TRBJ1-6; D not certain. CDR1 is SEHNR, CDR2 FQNEAQ, per germline (reference sequence). This CDR3 spans 13 amino acids. Between the trimmed V and J ends, which lost 2 bases and 8 bases, there was a span of 7 bases. The CDR3 here is CASSLRRDSPLHF. The CDR3, as DNA: TGTGCCAGCAGCTTACGGAGGGATTCACCCCTCCACTTT.

The genes are TRBV28 and TRBJ1-2; the match to TRBD1 covers 9 bases. The V gene's germline CDR1 is MDHEN and CDR2 SYDVKM. Unmatched junction bases numbered 6, after V lost 5 bases and J lost 2 bases. There are 15 residues in the CDR3. This chain's CDR3 is CASSDRGTGNYGYTF. CDR3 nucleotide sequence: TGTGCCAGCAGTGATAGGGGGACAGGGAACTATGGCTACACCTTC.

This clone is a singleton in its sample. This chain joins TRBV2 and TRBJ2-7; TRBD1 matches 8 bases. V was pared by 4 bases and J by 2 bases, with 4 bases of the junction left unmatched. From germline, CDR1 is SNHLY and CDR2 FYNNEI. CDR3 size: 14 residues. Here the CDR3 DNA reads TGTGCCAGCAGTGCGAGGGACAGGACCTACGAGCAGTACTTC. This translates into CASSARDRTYEQYF.

The gene calls are TRBV6-5 and TRBJ1-3; no clear D. Trimming shortened V by 4 bases and J by 0 bases, and 7 bases separated the two germline ends. In germline, CDR1 is MNHEY, CDR2 SVGAGI. The CDR3 length is 14 residues. CDR3 coding DNA: TGTGCCAGCAGTTCACAGAACTCTGGAAACACCATATATTTT. It is translated as CASSSQNSGNTIYF.

This clone was counted between two and nine times. The chain links TRBV19 to TRBJ2-6; TRBD1 matches at 7 bases. This CDR3 contains 17 residues. The germline gives CDR1 LNHDA, CDR2 SQIVND (reference sequence). With V trimmed by 5 bases and J by 0 bases, 7 bases remained unmatched. CDR3 sequence: CASSPQGEHSGANVLTF. CDR3 in DNA: TGTGCCAGTAGTCCCCAGGGGGAACACTCTGGGGCCAACGTCCTGACTTTC.

The chain links TRBV6-2 or TRBV6-3 to TRBJ2-1; TRBD2 might be the D (5 bases). CDR1 MNHEY and CDR2 SVGEGT come from the germline V gene. The CDR3 is 12 residues long. Trimming left V 6 bases short and J 12 bases short, with 15 bases between. CDR3 DNA: TGTGCCAGCAGCCCCCGGACTGGCGGGCAGTTCTTC. Protein product: CASSPRTGGQFF.

This clone has only one observation. CDR3 amino acids: CACPNSRDRGLGTEAFF. The CDR3 region has the DNA TGTGCCTGCCCGAATTCCCGGGACAGGGGGCTAGGGACTGAAGCTTTCTTT. The chain employs TRBV30 and TRBJ1-1, with 12 bases matching TRBD1. CDR3 size: 17 residues. With 6 bases clipped from V and 5 bases from J, the junction kept 16 bases outside the gene matches. Germline values: CDR1 GTSNPN, CDR2 SVGIG (reference sequence).

The chain has TRBV29-1 and TRBJ1-4; no definite D call. V was cut by 6 bases and J by 2 bases, with 10 bases left in between. CDR1 is SQVTM, CDR2 ANQGSEA, per germline. This CDR3 is 13 amino acids long. The CDR3 sequence is CSVLAGTNEKLFF. CDR3 DNA: TGCAGCGTACTCGCGGGGACTAATGAAAAACTGTTTTTT.

This chain connects TRBV18 to TRBJ2-1, with 10 bases aligning to TRBD1. V shed 4 bases and J 7 bases; nucleotides not matched to a gene: 4. Germline assignment: CDR1 KGHSH and CDR2 LQKENI. The length of the CDR3 is 14 residues. For the CDR3, the DNA is TGTGCCAGCTCACGCGGACAGGGGGGGAATGAGCAGTTCTTC. As protein: CASSRGQGGNEQFF.

This clone was detected only once. The rearrangement uses TRBV12-1 and TRBJ2-1; TRBD2 is the table's D call and was not checked against the DNA. TRBV12-1 is a pseudogene. The CDR3 sequence is 16 residues long. CDR3 sequence reads: CASSFGGGDKKAEQFF. DNA of the CDR3: TGTGCCAGCAGCTTTGGGGGAGGGGATAAGAAGGCTGAGCAGTTCTTC.

V is TRBV5-6 and J is TRBJ1-5, with TRBD1 matching over 10 bases. V gave up 3 bases and J gave up 4 bases; unmatched junction bases: 4. This CDR3 is 15 amino acids long. The germline V gene encodes CDR1 SGHDT and CDR2 YYEEEE. DNA for the CDR3: TGTGCCAGCAGCTCCGGACAGGGGGGGAATCAGCCCCAGCATTTT. It yields the protein CASSSGQGGNQPQHF.

As for this clone: Compared with germline, one end of the junction differs, possibly owing to a read error. V and J are TRBV30 and TRBJ2-7, with 7 bases identical to TRBD1. The CDR3 has 14 residues. Germline assignment: CDR1 GTSNPN and CDR2 SVGIG (reference sequence). The CDR3 region is CAWSTTSQGLGTFF. In DNA form, the CDR3 reads TGTGCCTGGAGTACCACATCACAGGGGCTGGGTACTTTCTTC.

The rearrangement links TRBV13 to TRBJ2-5, with D maybe TRBD1 (6 bases). The CDR3 contains 14 residues. V lost 3 bases and J lost 2, with 10 bases in between. Germline V lookup: CDR1 PRHDT, CDR2 FYEKMQ (reference sequence). The CDR3 coding sequence is TGTGCCAGCAGCTTGGGACATATTCAAGAGACCCAGTACTTC. This gives the protein CASSLGHIQETQYF.

This chain connects TRBV19 to TRBJ2-2, with 9 bases aligning to TRBD2. This CDR3 spans 17 amino acids. Trimming cost V 7 bases and J 4 bases; bases outside gene matches: 13. CDR1 LNHDA and CDR2 SQIVND come from the germline V gene (reference sequence). Here the CDR3 reads CASTSSGEPEGTGELFF. CDR3 DNA sequence: TGTGCCAGTACGTCTAGCGGGGAACCCGAGGGCACCGGGGAGCTGTTTTTT.

This rearrangement joins TRBV2 to TRBJ1-1; the match to TRBD1 covers 8 bases. The CDR3 runs 15 residues. Trimming took 6 bases from V and 7 from J; bases not matched to a gene: 13. Germline V gene sequence: CDR1 SNHLY, CDR2 FYNNEI. This chain's CDR3 is CASSPNSGGVGEAFF. The CDR3 DNA sequence: TGTGCCAGCAGCCCCAATTCAGGGGGCGTCGGTGAAGCTTTCTTT.

The CDR3 DNA reads TGTGCCAGCAGCTTACTGACAGGGCTCGGCGAGCAGTACTTC. It encodes CASSLLTGLGEQYF. The chain is built from TRBV7-9 and TRBJ2-7, with 7 bases matching TRBD1. The length of the CDR3 is 14 residues. Germline CDR1 reads SEHNR; CDR2 reads FQNEAQ (reference sequence). The V gene end was trimmed by 2 bases and the J gene end by 6 bases; junction bases not matched to a gene: 7.

The CDR3 DNA reads TGTGCCTGGAGTGTTGGGACAGGGGTAGGTCAGCCCCAGCATTTT. It codes for CAWSVGTGVGQPQHF. The chain is built from TRBV30 and TRBJ1-5, with TRBD1 matching 10 bases. There are 15 residues in the CDR3. Germline assignment: CDR1 GTSNPN and CDR2 SVGIG (reference sequence). Trimming removed 0 bases from V and 6 bases from J; junction bases left unmatched: 5. The variable domain in full, with the rest retrieved from reference TRBV30 and TRBJ1-5, is SQTIHQWPATLVQPVGSPLSLECTVEGTSNPNLYWYRQAAGRGLQLLFYSVGIGQISSEVPQNLSASRPQDRQFILSSKKLLLSDSGFYLCAWSVGTGVGQPQHFGDGTRLSIL.

The chain joins TRBV18 to TRBJ1-1; 7 positions match TRBD1. Germline V lookup: CDR1 KGHSH, CDR2 LQKENI. The CDR3 loop spans 14 amino acids. V shed 6 bases and J 3 bases; nucleotides not matched to a gene: 7. CDR3: CASSRQGADTEAFF. CDR3 coding DNA: TGTGCCAGCTCTCGACAGGGCGCGGACACTGAAGCTTTCTTT.

This clone is a singleton in its sample. This chain joins TRBV7-9 and TRBJ1-5; 9 nucleotides line up with TRBD1. Germline lookup yields CDR1 SEHNR and CDR2 FQNEAQ (reference sequence). This CDR3 is built from 17 residues. The V gene end was trimmed by 3 bases and the J gene end by 0 bases; junction bases not matched to a gene: 6. CDR3 sequence: CASSLDRGRGSNQPQHF. The DNA for the CDR3 is TGTGCCAGCAGCTTGGACAGGGGCCGGGGTAGCAATCAGCCCCAGCATTTT.

This chain joins TRBV2 and TRBJ2-1, with TRBD2 matching over 9 bases. The CDR3 loop spans 15 amino acids. Trimming removed 7 bases from V and 5 bases from J; junction bases left unmatched: 9. Germline loops: CDR1 SNHLY, CDR2 FYNNEI. CDR3 sequence (DNA): TGTGCCAGCAATCAGGCGGGGGGGAGGAACAATGAGCAGTTCTTC. Encoded protein: CASNQAGGRNNEQFF.

J is TRBJ2-1 and V is TRBV7-2, with 8 bases that match TRBD1. The J segment lost 9 bases and the V segment lost 5 bases, leaving 9 bases of the junction unmatched. The CDR3 has 14 amino acids. Germline V CDR1 and CDR2: SGHTA, FQGNSA. The CDR3 DNA is TGTGCCAGCAGCCCTCGGGGACAGGTGGGTGAGCAGTTCTTC. Amino acids: CASSPRGQVGEQFF.

This rearrangement joins TRBV9 to TRBJ2-5, with D possibly being TRBD2 (6 bases). There are 15 residues in the CDR3. Germline assignment: CDR1 SGDLS and CDR2 YYNGEE. V shed 0 bases and J shed 4 bases, with 13 bases lying between them. CDR3: CASSVEQDYGETQYF. CDR3 coding DNA: TGTGCCAGCAGCGTAGAACAGGACTATGGAGAGACCCAGTACTTC.

The rearrangement uses TRBV6-5 and TRBJ2-5, with D uncertain. Germline CDR1 MNHEY, CDR2 SVGAGI. V lost 5 bases and J lost 4, with 5 bases in between. The CDR3 covers 11 residues. CDR3 sequence: CASSNGETQYF. For the CDR3, the DNA is TGTGCCAGCAGTAACGGAGAGACCCAGTACTTC.

J is TRBJ2-3 and V is TRBV5-1, with a tentative D call TRBD1 (5 bases). V was shortened by 3 bases and J by 4 bases, with 12 bases between the two germline ends. Germline assignment: CDR1 SGHRS and CDR2 YFSETQ. This CDR3 contains 14 residues. Written as DNA, the CDR3 is TGCGCCAGCAGCTCCAGGGAAGGGGCAGATACGCAGTATTTT. It encodes CASSSREGADTQYF.